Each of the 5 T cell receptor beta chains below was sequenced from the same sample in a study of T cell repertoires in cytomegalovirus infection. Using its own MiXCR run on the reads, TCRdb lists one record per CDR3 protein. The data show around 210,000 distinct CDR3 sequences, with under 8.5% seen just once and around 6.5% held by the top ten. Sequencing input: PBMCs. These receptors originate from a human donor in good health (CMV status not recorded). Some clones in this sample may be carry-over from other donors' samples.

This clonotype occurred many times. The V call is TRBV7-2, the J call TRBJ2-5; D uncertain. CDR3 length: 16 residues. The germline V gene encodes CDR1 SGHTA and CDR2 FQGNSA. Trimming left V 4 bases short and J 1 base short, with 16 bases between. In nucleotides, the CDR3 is TGTGCCAGCAGCTCCCGACCAGGAACTTCCCAAGAGACCCAGTACTTC. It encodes CASSSRPGTSQETQYF.

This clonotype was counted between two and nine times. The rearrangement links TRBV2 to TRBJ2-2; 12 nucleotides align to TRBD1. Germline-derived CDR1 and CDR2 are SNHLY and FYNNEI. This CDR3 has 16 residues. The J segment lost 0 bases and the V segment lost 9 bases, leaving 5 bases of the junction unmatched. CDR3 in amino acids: CASRDRGLANTGELFF. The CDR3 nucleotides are TGTGCCAGTAGGGACAGGGGGCTCGCGAACACCGGGGAGCTGTTTTTT.

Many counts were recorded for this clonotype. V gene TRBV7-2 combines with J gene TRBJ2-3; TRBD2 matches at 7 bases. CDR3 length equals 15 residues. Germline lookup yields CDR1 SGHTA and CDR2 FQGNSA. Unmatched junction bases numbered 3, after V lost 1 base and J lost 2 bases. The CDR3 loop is CASSLGLAATDTQYF. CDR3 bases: TGTGCCAGCAGCTTAGGACTAGCAGCCACAGATACGCAGTATTTT.

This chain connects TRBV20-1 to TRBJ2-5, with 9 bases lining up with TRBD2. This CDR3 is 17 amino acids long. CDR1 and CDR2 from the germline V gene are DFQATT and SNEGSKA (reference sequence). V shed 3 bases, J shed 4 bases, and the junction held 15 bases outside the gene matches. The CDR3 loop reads CSASGRGAGGPGETQYF. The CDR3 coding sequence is TGCAGTGCTAGCGGAAGGGGGGCGGGGGGGCCCGGAGAGACCCAGTACTTC.

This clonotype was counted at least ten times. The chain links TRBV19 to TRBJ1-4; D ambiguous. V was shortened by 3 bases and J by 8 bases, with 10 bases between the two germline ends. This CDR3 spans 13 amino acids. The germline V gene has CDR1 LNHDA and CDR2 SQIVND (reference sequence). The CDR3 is CASSMGMWEKLFF. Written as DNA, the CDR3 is TGTGCCAGTAGTATGGGGATGTGGGAAAAACTGTTTTTT.